This paragraph covers one T cell receptor beta chain sequence. This specimen comes from a study of blood T cell repertoires in COVID-19. Study background: Sites in the United States, Italy and Spain provided acute and convalescent COVID-19 samples.

The CDR3 extends over 17 amino acids. Trimming stripped 5 bases from V and 0 bases from J, with 20 bases between. The germline V gene has CDR1 SGHTA and CDR2 FQGNSA. Profiling relied on immunoSEQ multiplex PCR, and the TCRdb table lists in-frame clones only, not all of them. Of approximately 170,000 clones in the sample, 80% to 85% were seen once. Sequenced: peripheral blood. This chain uses TRBV7-2 with TRBJ2-7; no clear D gene. This TCR was sampled from a human donor with acute or convalescent COVID-19. The donor label of this sample is uncertain. The CDR3 is CASSNAQSGPASYEQYF. CDR3 coding DNA: TGTGCCAGCAGCAACGCACAGTCCGGCCCTGCCTCCTACGAGCAGTACTTC.